This TCR beta chain was identified during a study of blood T cell repertoires in COVID-19. Study background: The origin of the acute and convalescent COVID-19 samples was the United States, Italy and Spain. The analysed material was cDNA or gDNA that came from T cells, B-cell-depleted T cells, or PBMCs.

Germline values: CDR1 SGHRS, CDR2 YFSETQ. V lost 5 bases, J lost 5 bases, and 13 bases lay in between. The CDR3 has 14 residues. Per the authors' pipeline: Amplification of reference gene primers provided the estimated nucleated cell counts. The protocol was immunoSEQ multiplex PCR, while the TCRdb copy is restricted to in-frame clones and leaves out a portion. V and J calls plus clone size are reproduced from that table; the DNA served to infer D and trimming. The sample lists 100,000 or so clones, about 86% seen once, with under 3.5% in the top ten. Cohorts were based on clinical histories the participants reported.

This rearrangement joins TRBV5-1 to TRBJ1-4; no clear D. The origin of this receptor is a woman between 50 and 59 years old who had recovered from COVID-19. Sequencing input: PBMCs or T cells enriched from blood (not recorded which). The CDR3 DNA is TGCGCCAGCAGTAAGGAGCCGGTAAATGAAAAACTGTTTTTT. Its translation is CASSKEPVNEKLFF.